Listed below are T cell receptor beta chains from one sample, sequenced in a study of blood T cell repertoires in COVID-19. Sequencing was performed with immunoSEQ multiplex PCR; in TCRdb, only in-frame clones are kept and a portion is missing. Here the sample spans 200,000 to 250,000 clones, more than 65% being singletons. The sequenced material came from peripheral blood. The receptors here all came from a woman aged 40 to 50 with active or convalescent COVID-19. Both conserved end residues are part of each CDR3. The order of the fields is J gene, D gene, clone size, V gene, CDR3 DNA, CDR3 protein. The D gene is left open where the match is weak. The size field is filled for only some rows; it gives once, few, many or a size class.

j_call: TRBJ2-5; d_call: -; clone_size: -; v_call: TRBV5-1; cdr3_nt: TGCGCCAGCAGCTCCCTTTCCGTGGGGGGAGAGACCCAGTACTTC; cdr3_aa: CASSSLSVGGETQYF
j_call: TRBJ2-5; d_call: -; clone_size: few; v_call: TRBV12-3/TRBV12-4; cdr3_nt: TGTGCCAGCAGTTTCATGGAGACCCAGTACTTC; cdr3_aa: CASSFMETQYF
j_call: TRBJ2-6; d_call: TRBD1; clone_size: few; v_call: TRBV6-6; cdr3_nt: TGTGCCAGCACCGCCCCAGGGGGACCCAACGTCCTGACTTTC; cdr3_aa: CASTAPGGPNVLTF
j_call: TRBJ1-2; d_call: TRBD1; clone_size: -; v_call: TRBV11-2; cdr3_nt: TGTGCCAGCAGCTTAGGTGGACAGGGGGCTAACTATGGCTACACCTTC; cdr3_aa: CASSLGGQGANYGYTF
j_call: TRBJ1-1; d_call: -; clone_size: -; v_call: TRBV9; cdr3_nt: TGTGCCAGCAGCACTGGGGGGGGGTCAGGCACTGAAGCTTTCTTT; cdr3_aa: CASSTGGGSGTEAFF
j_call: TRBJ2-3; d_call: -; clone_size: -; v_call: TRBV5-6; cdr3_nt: TGTGCCAGCAGCTTGGGGGCCTCGTCCTCCCGGGATACGCAGTATTTT; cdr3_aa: CASSLGASSSRDTQYF
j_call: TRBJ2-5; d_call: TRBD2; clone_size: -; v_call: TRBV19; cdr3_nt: TGTGCCAGTAGTACGTCGCTAGCGGGGGGGCATGCGACCCAGTACTTC; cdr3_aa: CASSTSLAGGHATQYF
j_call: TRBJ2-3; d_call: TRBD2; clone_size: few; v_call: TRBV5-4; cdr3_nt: TGTGCCAGCAGCTTGAGCGCTAGCGGGGGGGCTAGTACAGATACGCAGTATTTT; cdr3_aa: CASSLSASGGASTDTQYF
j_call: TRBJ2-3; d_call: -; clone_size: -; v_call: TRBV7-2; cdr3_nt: TGTGCCAGCAGCTCCGGGACAATCACAGATACGCAGTATTTT; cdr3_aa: CASSSGTITDTQYF
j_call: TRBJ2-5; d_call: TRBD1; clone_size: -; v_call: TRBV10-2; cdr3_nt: TGCGCCAGCAGTTGGGACAGAAGCCAAGAGACCCAGTACTTC; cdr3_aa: CASSWDRSQETQYF
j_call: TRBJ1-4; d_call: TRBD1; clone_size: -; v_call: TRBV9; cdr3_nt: TGTGCCAGCAGCTCTCCGACAGGGTATAGTGAAAAACTGTTTTTT; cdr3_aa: CASSSPTGYSEKLFF
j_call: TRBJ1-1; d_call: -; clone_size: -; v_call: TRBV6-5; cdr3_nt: TGTGCCAGCACCAACAGTCCGGACAGGAACACTGAAGCTTTCTTT; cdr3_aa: CASTNSPDRNTEAFF
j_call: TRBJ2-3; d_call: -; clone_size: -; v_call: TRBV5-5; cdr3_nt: TGTGCCAGCAATATTGCGGGTACCACAGATACGCAGTATTTT; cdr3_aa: CASNIAGTTDTQYF
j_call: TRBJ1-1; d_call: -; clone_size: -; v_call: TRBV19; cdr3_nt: TGTGCCAGTAGTATCGTGTCTGAAGCTTTCTTT; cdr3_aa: CASSIVSEAFF
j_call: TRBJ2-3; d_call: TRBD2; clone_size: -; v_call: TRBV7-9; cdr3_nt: TGTGCCAGCAGCACATGGGACTACACAGATACGCAGTATTTT; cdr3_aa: CASSTWDYTDTQYF
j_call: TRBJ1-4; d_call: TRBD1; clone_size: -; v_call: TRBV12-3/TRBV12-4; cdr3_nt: TGTGCCAGCAGTTCAGGGGGCGGAGGAAAACTGTTTTTT; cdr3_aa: CASSSGGGGKLFF
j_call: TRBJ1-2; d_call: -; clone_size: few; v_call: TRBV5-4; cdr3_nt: TGTGCCAGCAAATTGGACCTAGGCAGGGCTGGCTACACCTTC; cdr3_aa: CASKLDLGRAGYTF
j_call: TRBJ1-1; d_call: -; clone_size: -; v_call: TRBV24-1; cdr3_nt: TGTGCCACCCAGGGAAATAACGCTGAAGCTTTCTTT; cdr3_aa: CATQGNNAEAFF